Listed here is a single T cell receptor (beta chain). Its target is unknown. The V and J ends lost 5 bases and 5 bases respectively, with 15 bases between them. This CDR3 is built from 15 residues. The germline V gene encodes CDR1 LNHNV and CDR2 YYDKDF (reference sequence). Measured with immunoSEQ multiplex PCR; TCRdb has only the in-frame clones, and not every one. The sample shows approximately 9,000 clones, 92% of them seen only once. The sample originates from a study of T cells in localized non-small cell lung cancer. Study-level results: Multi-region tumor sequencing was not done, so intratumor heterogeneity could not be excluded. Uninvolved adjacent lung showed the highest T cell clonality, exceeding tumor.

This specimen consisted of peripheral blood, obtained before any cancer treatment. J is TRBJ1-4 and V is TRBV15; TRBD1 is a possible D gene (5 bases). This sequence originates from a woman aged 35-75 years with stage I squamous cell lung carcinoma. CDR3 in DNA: TGTGCCACCAGCCCCCGTGCAGGGCGCAATGAAAAACTGTTTTTT. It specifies CATSPRAGRNEKLFF.